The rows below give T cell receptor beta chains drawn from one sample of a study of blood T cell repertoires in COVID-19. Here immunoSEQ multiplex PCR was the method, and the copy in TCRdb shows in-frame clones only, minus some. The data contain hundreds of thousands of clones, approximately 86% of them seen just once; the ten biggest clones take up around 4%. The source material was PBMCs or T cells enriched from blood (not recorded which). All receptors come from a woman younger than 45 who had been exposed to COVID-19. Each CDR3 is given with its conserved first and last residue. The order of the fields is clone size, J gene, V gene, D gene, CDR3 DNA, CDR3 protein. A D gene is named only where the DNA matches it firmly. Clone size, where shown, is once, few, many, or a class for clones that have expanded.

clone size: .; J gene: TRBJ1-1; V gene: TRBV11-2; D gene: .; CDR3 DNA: TGTGCCAGCAGCTTCCAGCAAGGGGTTGAAGCTTTCTTT; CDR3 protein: CASSFQQGVEAFF
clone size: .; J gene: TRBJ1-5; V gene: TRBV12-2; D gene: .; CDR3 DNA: TGTGCAAGTCGCTTAAGGGGGGGTCGAGTGAGCAATCAGCCCCAGCATTTT; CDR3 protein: CASRLRGGRVSNQPQHF
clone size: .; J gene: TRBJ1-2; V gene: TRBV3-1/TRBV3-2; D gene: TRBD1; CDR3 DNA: TGTGCCAGCAGCCGGGACAGGCTTTATGGCTACACCTTC; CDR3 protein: CASSRDRLYGYTF
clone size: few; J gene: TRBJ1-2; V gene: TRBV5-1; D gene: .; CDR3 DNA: TGCGCCAGCAGCTACGACACGGGGGACTATGGCTACACCTTC; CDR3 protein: CASSYDTGDYGYTF
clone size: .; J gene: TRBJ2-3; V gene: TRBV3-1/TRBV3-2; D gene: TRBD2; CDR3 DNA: TGTGCCAGCAGCTCCCGGACTAGCGGGACGCAGTATTTT; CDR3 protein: CASSSRTSGTQYF
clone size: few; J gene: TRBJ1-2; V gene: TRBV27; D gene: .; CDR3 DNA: TGTGCCAGCAGTTTAGCGGGACTTGGCTATGGCTACACCTTC; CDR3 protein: CASSLAGLGYGYTF
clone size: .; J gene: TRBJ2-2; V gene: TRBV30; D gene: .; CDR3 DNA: TGTGCCTGGAGCATACAGGTCAACACCGGGGAGCTGTTTTTT; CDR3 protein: CAWSIQVNTGELFF
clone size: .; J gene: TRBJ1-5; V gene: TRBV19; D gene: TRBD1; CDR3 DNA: TGTGCCAGCGACAGGGGCAGGAGCAATCAGCCCCAGCATTTT; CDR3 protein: CASDRGRSNQPQHF
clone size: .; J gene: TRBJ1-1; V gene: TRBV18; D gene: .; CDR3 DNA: TGTGCCAGCTCACAATCGGAGGGCGGGAACACTGAAGCTTTCTTT; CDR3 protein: CASSQSEGGNTEAFF
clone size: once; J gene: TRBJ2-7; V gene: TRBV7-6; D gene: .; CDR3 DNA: TGTGCCAGCAGCTTGGAGGTCTCCTACGAGCAGTACTTC; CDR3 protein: CASSLEVSYEQYF
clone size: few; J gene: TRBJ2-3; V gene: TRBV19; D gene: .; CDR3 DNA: TGTGCCAGTAGTAATCGGGGGGCCCAAGATACGCAGTATTTT; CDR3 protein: CASSNRGAQDTQYF
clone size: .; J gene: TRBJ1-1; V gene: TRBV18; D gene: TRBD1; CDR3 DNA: TGTGCCAGCTCACCACCGAACAGGGGGAACACTGAAGCTTTCTTT; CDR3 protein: CASSPPNRGNTEAFF
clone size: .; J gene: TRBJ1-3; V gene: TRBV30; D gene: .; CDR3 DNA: TGTGCCTGGAGTGTAGTCAGGCTGGGCTCTGGAAACACCATATATTTT; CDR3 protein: CAWSVVRLGSGNTIYF
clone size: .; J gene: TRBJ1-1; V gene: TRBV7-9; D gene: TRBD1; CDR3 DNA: TGTGCCAGCAACCCCGGGACAGTGAACACTGAAGCTTTCTTT; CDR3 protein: CASNPGTVNTEAFF
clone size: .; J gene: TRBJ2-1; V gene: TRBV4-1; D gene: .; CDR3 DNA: TGCGCCAGCAGCCAAGGGATAGGGGGGGATCGCGTAGATGAGCAGTTCTTC; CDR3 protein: CASSQGIGGDRVDEQFF
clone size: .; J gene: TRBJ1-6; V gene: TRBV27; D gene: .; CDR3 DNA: TGTGCCAGCAGTACCCGGGTCTCCTATAATTCACCCCTCCACTTT; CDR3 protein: CASSTRVSYNSPLHF
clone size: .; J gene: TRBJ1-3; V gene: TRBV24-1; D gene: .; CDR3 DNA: TGTGCCACCAGTGATACCCGTCCGGGATACGGAAACACCATATATTTT; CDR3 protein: CATSDTRPGYGNTIYF
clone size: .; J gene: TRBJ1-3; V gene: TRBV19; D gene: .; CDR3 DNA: TGTGCCACCACCTCGATGGGGCTACTCTCTGGAAACACCATATATTTT; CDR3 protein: CATTSMGLLSGNTIYF
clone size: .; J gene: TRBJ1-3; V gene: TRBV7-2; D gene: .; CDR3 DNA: TGTGCCAGCAGCTTAAGTGACTACTCTGGAAACACCATATATTTT; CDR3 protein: CASSLSDYSGNTIYF
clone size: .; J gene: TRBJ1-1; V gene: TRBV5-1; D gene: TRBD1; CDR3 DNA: TGCGCCAGCCGAGGAAGGACAGGGGGCGAGCGGGACACTGAAGCTTTCTTT; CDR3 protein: CASRGRTGGERDTEAFF
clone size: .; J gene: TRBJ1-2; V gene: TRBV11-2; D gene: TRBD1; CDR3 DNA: TGTGCCAGCAGCCGCCGACAGGGGGCGGAGGGCTACACCTTC; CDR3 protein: CASSRRQGAEGYTF
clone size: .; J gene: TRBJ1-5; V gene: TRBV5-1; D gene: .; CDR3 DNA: TGCGCCAGCAGCTTGGCCCCAAATCAGCCCCAGCATTTT; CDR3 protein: CASSLAPNQPQHF
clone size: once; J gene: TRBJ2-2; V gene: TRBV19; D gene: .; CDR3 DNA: TGTGCCAGTACTGCCGTTGACAGGACCTACACCGGGGAGCTGTTTTTT; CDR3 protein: CASTAVDRTYTGELFF
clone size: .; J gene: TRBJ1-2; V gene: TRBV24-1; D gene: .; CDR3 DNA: TGTGCCACCAGTGATCCACTGAGTAACTATGGCTACACCTTC; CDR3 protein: CATSDPLSNYGYTF
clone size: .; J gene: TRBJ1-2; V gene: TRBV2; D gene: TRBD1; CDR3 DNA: TGTGCCAGCAGCTATCGACAGGGAATCAGTGGCTACACCTTC; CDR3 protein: CASSYRQGISGYTF
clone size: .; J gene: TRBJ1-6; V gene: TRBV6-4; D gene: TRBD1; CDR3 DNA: TGTGCCAGCAGGCCGACAGGGATCAATTCACCCCTCCACTTT; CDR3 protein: CASRPTGINSPLHF
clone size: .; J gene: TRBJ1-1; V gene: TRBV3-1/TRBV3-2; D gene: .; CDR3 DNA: TGTGCCAGCAGCCAAGGATTGCCGGGAAACACTGAAGCTTTCTTT; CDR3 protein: CASSQGLPGNTEAFF
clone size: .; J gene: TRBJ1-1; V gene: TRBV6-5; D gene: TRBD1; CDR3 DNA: TGTGCCAGCCCTACTCGGACAGGGCCTATGGCTGAAGCTTTCTTT; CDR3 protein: CASPTRTGPMAEAFF
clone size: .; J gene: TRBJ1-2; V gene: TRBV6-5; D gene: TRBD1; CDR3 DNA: TGTGCCAGCAGTCCCACAGGGGAAGTCTATGGCTACACCTTC; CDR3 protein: CASSPTGEVYGYTF
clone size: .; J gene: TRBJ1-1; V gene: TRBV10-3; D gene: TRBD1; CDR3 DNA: TGTGCCACTAGACAGGGGCCGAACACTGAAGCTTTCTTT; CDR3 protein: CATRQGPNTEAFF
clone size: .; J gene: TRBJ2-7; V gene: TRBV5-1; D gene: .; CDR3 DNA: TGCGCCAGCAGCTTGGAGGGGTACCCATACTCCTACGAGCAGTACTTC; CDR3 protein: CASSLEGYPYSYEQYF
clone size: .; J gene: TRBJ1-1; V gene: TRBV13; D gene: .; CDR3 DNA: TGTGCCAGCAGCTTAGGACTATCAGGGTCGGCTTTCTTT; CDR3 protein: CASSLGLSGSAFF
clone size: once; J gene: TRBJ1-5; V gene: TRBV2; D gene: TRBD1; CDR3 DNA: TGTGCCAGCAGTGATTTGGGACAGGGGAACCAGCCCCAGCATTTT; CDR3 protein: CASSDLGQGNQPQHF
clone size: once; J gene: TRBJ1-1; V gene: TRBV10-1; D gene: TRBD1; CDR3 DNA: TGCGCCAGCTCCCAAGGGACAGGTGGGACTGAAGCTTTCTTT; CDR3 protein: CASSQGTGGTEAFF
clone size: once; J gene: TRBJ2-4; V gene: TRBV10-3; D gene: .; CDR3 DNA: TGTGCCTCGAAAGGTGGGGAGTGGGGGGACATTCAGTACTTC; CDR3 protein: CASKGGEWGDIQYF
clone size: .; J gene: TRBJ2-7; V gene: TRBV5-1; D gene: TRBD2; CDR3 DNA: TGCGCCAGCAGCCCCGGGAGGGGGGCCACCGAGCAGTACTTC; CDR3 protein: CASSPGRGATEQYF
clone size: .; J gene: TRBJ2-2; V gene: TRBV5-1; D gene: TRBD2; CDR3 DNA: TGCGCCAGCAGCTTGGCCTCTAGCGGGGGCACCGGGGAGCTGTTTTTT; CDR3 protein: CASSLASSGGTGELFF
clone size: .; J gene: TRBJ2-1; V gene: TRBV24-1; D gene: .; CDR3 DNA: TGTGCCACCAGTGGAACCAGACAGGTCACCCCCTACAATGAGCAGTTCTTC; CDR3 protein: CATSGTRQVTPYNEQFF
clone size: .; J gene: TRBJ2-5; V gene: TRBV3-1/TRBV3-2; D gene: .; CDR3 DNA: TGTGCCAGCAGCCCTAGAGGTGGTGAGACCCAGTACTTC; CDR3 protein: CASSPRGGETQYF
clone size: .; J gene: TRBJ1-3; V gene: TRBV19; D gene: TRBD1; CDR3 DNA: TGTGCCAGTAGTATCGACACAGGGGGCTTCTCTGGAAACACCATATATTTT; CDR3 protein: CASSIDTGGFSGNTIYF
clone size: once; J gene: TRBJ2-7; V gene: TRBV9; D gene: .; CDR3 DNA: TGTGCCAGCAGCGCGGAGGACAGCTCCTACGAGCAGTACTTC; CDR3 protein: CASSAEDSSYEQYF
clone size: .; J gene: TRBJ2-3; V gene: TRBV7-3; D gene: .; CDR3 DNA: TGTGCCAGCAGCTTAGTACTTGGAGATACGCAGTATTTT; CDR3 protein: CASSLVLGDTQYF
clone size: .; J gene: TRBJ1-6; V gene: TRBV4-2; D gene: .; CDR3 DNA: TGTGCCAGCAGCCAACTGCACGCGGAGGGTTCACCCCTCCACTTT; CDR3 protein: CASSQLHAEGSPLHF